The source of this T cell receptor (beta chain) is a study of blood T cell repertoires in COVID-19. Study-wide background: Material from acute and convalescent COVID-19 was sourced from the United States, Italy and Spain. Nucleic acid was either cDNA or gDNA, and it came from T cells, B-cell-depleted T cells, or PBMCs.

CDR3 length: 15 amino acids. Germline V gives CDR1 MNHEY, CDR2 SMNVEV (reference sequence). Trimming pared 6 bases from V and 1 base from J, leaving 15 bases between. Authors' analysis steps: From reference gene primer amplification, estimates of nucleated cell counts were derived. Using immunoSEQ multiplex PCR, the repertoire was profiled, and TCRdb retains in-frame clones only, with some absent. V and J calls plus clone size are reproduced from that table; the DNA served to infer D and trimming. The sample includes over 150,000 clones, roughly 90% seen only once; the top ten take about 2%. The TCR originated in a man in his late teens or twenties with acute or convalescent COVID-19. Sequencing was carried out using peripheral blood. The chain links TRBV27 to TRBJ1-1; D remains ambiguous. CDR3 region: CASSLTGSGNTEAFF. CDR3 nucleotides: TGTGCCAGCAGCCTTACCGGGTCCGGGAACACTGAAGCTTTCTTT.